Given below is one T cell receptor (beta chain) in context. This clonotype turned up a few times. Its antigen is unknown. No base qualities exist here, and no much larger clone lies one base off it. High-throughput TCR beta sequencing profiled peripheral blood CD8+ and CD4+ T cells from healthy donors, Susac syndrome patients and multiple sclerosis patients. Healthy donors were age- and sex-matched controls. Bulk CD8+ and CD4+ T cells were purified by magnetic negative isolation, whereas CD8+ TEMRA cells were enriched by FACS. Blood was collected in EDTA tubes and processed within 24 hours, with PBMCs isolated through density gradient centrifugation. PBMCs intended for TCR sequencing were cryopreserved in liquid nitrogen and thawed later in a water bath at 37 degrees C. The sorted or isolated CD4+, CD8+ and CD8+ TEMRA cells reached a purity of at least 90%. This record comes from a study of CD8 T cells in Susac syndrome (dated by TCRdb to about 2019). Context from the whole study: Whether CD8+ T cell activation and differentiation in Susac syndrome was antigen driven was tested using repertoire sequencing. Findings and caveats that apply to the study as a whole: The TCR sequencing and HLA analysis was acknowledged to have included a relatively small number of individuals.

V is cut by 2 bases and J by 6 bases, and the space between the germline ends is 15 bases. Counted from cysteine to phenylalanine, this CDR3 has 14 amino acids. The CDR3 DNA has 42 bases and is translated from base 1. Via the germline V gene, CDR1 is SGHRS and CDR2 YFSETQ. RNA was extracted using the RNeasy kit, and roughly 0.45 to 1 ug of the RNA was reverse transcribed with random hexamers. TCR beta CDR3 regions were amplified with the immunoSEQ multiplex PCR assay covering 54 Vbeta and 13 Jbeta segments. PCR amplification bias was corrected by using a synthetic template baseline for primer optimization and computational correction. The paper's data handling went like this. Reads were assigned to V, D and J genes according to IMGT and analyzed in immunoSEQ Analyzer, with only productive sequences retained. Clonality was calculated as one minus the Shannon entropy normalized by log2 of the number of productive unique sequences. For each patient and control, public and private clones were evaluated among the 100 most prevalent clones. Susac-specific clones were defined as absent from healthy and MS cohorts, 850 to 1,300 published viral clones and other ImmuneACCESS disease sequences. TCRdb's own reprocessing of the public reads used fastp at Q25 and MiXCR and kept productive beta chains. Each record represents a unique CDR3 protein, reported with the most common genes and DNA among its rows. The V and J calls follow TCRdb's processing rather than the paper's. Recorded for this sample are about 120,000 distinct CDR3 sequences; roughly 92% of them occurred a single time. The ten largest account for more than 0.095% of the sample.

The sequenced sample was CD4+ T cells from PBMCs. This sequence uses TRBV5-1 and TRBJ2-7; the D gene is perhaps TRBD1, on 5 matching bases. The clonotype was recovered from a human donor in good health. The CDR3: CASSFQGMGSEQYF. In nucleotide form, the sequence is TGCGCCAGCAGCTTTCAGGGAATGGGCTCCGAGCAGTACTTC.